A single sample gave rise to the 3 T cell receptor beta chains below, sequenced in a study of graft-versus-host responses after intestinal transplantation (dated by TCRdb to the early 2020s). The label giving this sample's time point can be read as: cells obtained before transplantation from donor or recipient. These TCRs are of unknown antigen specificity. The library came from the immunoSEQ multiplex PCR assay. In TCRdb, the immuneACCESS table is reduced to in-frame sequences with V and J assigned. These tables do not hold every clone; where another copy was compared, an unresolved V gene accounts for under half, and the others remain unexplained. This sample lists around 100,000 clones; 93% were detected once. Jointly, the top ten make up 1.2% of the sample. This sample comprised unstimulated CD8+ T cells sorted from spleen or lymph node cells, obtained before intestinal transplant. Receptors originate from a human donor who received an intestinal transplant.

The chain recombines TRBV7-9 with TRBJ2-1; 13 bases line up with TRBD2. The J segment lost 8 bases and the V segment lost 5 bases, leaving 12 bases of the junction unmatched. The CDR3 length is 17 residues. Germline CDR1 SEHNR, CDR2 FQNEAQ (reference sequence). The CDR3 loop reads CASSPTGTSGVPYEQFF. The CDR3 nucleotides read TGTGCCAGCAGCCCCACCGGGACTAGCGGGGTCCCCTATGAGCAGTTCTTC.

The chain couples TRBV2 to TRBJ1-6; no reliable D call. Germline assignment: CDR1 SNHLY and CDR2 FYNNEI. CDR3 length equals 13 residues. Trimming shortened V by 7 bases and J by 5 bases, and 9 bases separated the two germline ends. CDR3 in DNA: TGTGCCAGCAAGGGCCAGGATAATTCACCCCTCCACTTT. It encodes CASKGQDNSPLHF.

This chain links TRBV18 with TRBJ1-1; TRBD1 might be the D (5 bases). V gave up 5 bases and J gave up 0 bases, with 7 bases separating them. The CDR3 has 13 amino acids. Per the germline V gene, CDR1 is KGHSH and CDR2 is LQKENI. This chain's CDR3 is CASSWDVNTEAFF. Written as DNA, the CDR3 is TGTGCCAGCTCATGGGACGTGAACACTGAAGCTTTCTTT.